The 9 T cell receptor beta chains below all came from one sample that was sequenced in a study of T cell repertoires in cytomegalovirus infection. TCRdb itself ran the reads through MiXCR, one entry per CDR3 protein. The sample lists 97,000 or so distinct CDR3 sequences; approximately 17% were seen once. The sample consisted of PBMCs. The receptor source for this set is a human donor in good health (CMV status not recorded). Some clones in this sample may be carry-over from other donors' samples.

V is TRBV7-2 and J is TRBJ2-2; 9 bases fit TRBD2. V lost 5 bases, J lost 6 bases, and 1 base stayed unmatched. The V gene's germline CDR1 is SGHTA and CDR2 FQGNSA. The CDR3 length is 13 residues. The CDR3: CASSAGGAGELFF. The CDR3 nucleotides are TGTGCCAGCAGCGCGGGGGGGGCCGGGGAGCTGTTTTTT.

This clonotype was recorded once. The chain uses TRBV6-1 and TRBJ1-2, with 7 bases lining up with TRBD1. The V and J ends lost 5 bases and 2 bases, in that order; junction bases with no gene match: 14. Per germline, CDR1 MNHNS and CDR2 SASEGT. CDR3 length: 17 amino acids. CDR3 DNA sequence: TGTGCCAGCAGTATCCCCCCGGGACAGATTCCGAACTATGGCTACACCTTC. Translating gives CASSIPPGQIPNYGYTF.

The V and J genes are TRBV5-8 and TRBJ2-3; the D is unclear. Germline loops: CDR1 SGHTS, CDR2 YDEGEE. This CDR3 has 16 residues. V shed 2 bases and J shed 0 bases, with 13 bases lying between them. CDR3 DNA sequence: TGTGCCAGCAGCTTATTACAGCAGACTAGCACAGATACGCAGTATTTT. Amino acid sequence: CASSLLQQTSTDTQYF.

This clonotype has at least ten counts. This chain links TRBV6-1 with TRBJ2-7; D assignment may be TRBD1 or TRBD2 (5 bases each). Trimming removed 2 bases at V and 0 bases at J, with 8 bases between. Germline lookup yields CDR1 MNHNS and CDR2 SASEGT. This CDR3 spans 14 amino acids. The DNA for the CDR3 is TGTGCCAGCAGTGAATGGGACGGCTCCTACGAGCAGTACTTC. Translated: CASSEWDGSYEQYF.

This clonotype was detected ten times or more. The rearrangement links TRBV11-2 to TRBJ2-3; D might be TRBD1 (6 bases). The CDR3 runs 15 residues. The V gene's germline CDR1 is SGHAT and CDR2 FQNNGV. Trimming removed 5 bases at V and 0 bases at J, with 12 bases between. CDR3: CASSTDSVSTDTQYF. CDR3 sequence (DNA): TGTGCCAGCAGCACGGACAGCGTCAGCACAGATACGCAGTATTTT.

This rearrangement joins TRBV20-1 to TRBJ1-1, with D hard to call. The CDR3 has 12 residues. Germline assignment: CDR1 DFQATT and CDR2 SNEGSKA (reference sequence). Between the trimmed V and J ends, which lost 0 bases and 5 bases, there was a span of 7 bases. The DNA for the CDR3 is TGCAGTGCTAGAGAGGGGTGGACTGAAGCTTTCTTT. Translating it yields CSAREGWTEAFF.

Ten or more counts support this clonotype. This sequence joins TRBV7-9 and TRBJ1-1, with a possible D match to TRBD1 (6 bases). The CDR3 runs to 12 residues. The V and J ends lost 4 bases and 7 bases respectively, with 10 bases between them. CDR1 is SEHNR, CDR2 FQNEAQ, per germline (reference sequence). The CDR3 is CASSSRGDEAFF. The CDR3 DNA is TGTGCCAGCAGCTCCAGGGGTGATGAAGCTTTCTTT.

V and J are TRBV6-2 or TRBV6-3 and TRBJ2-1; D perhaps matches TRBD1 (6 bases). Germline V gene lookup returns CDR1 MNHEY and CDR2 SVGEGT. This CDR3 contains 11 residues. V lost 11 bases to trimming and J lost 10 bases, with 15 bases between them. The CDR3 is CAGGQGLEQFF. The CDR3 nucleotides are TGTGCCGGGGGACAAGGGCTCGAGCAGTTCTTC.

This clonotype has a count of ten or more. The chain has TRBV7-2 and TRBJ1-2; D is unresolved. Germline V gene data show CDR1 as SGHTA and CDR2 as FQGNSA. The CDR3 length is 12 residues. Trimming shortened V by 3 bases and J by 0 bases, and 2 bases separated the two germline ends. The CDR3 loop is CASSLANYGYTF. The DNA of the CDR3 is TGTGCCAGCAGCTTGGCTAACTATGGCTACACCTTC.